Listed below are T cell receptor beta chains from one sample, sequenced in a study of T-cell memory formation after mild COVID-19. MiXCR, run by TCRdb on the 5' RACE reads, gives a single entry per CDR3 protein. The sample holds hundreds of thousands of distinct CDR3 sequences, about 20% seen once. Sequencing input: PBMCs or a T cell subset sorted from them (not recorded which). The receptors derive from an adult woman who had mild COVID-19 (a few samples of this study predate the infection). Cell type and time point are not known. CDR3s include the opening cysteine and the closing phenylalanine or tryptophan. A D gene is named only where the DNA matches it firmly. Not every row has a clone size; where given, it reads once, few, many or a size class.

size: NA
V: TRBV29-1
J: TRBJ2-2
D: NA
CDR3: CSVGPRVNTGELFF
DNA: TGCAGCGTTGGCCCTAGGGTAAACACCGGGGAGCTGTTTTTT

size: NA
V: TRBV3-1
J: TRBJ2-1
D: TRBD2
CDR3: CASSQGPRGGQLPNEQFF
DNA: TGTGCCAGCAGCCAAGGTCCCCGGGGGGGCCAGCTTCCCAATGAGCAGTTCTTC

size: NA
V: TRBV7-2
J: TRBJ2-5
D: TRBD2
CDR3: CASSTPGLAGSVQETQYF
DNA: TGTGCCAGCAGCACACCGGGACTAGCGGGTAGCGTCCAAGAGACCCAGTACTTC

size: NA
V: TRBV5-6
J: TRBJ2-4
D: NA
CDR3: CASSLESGGVNIQYF
DNA: TGTGCCAGCAGCTTGGAGTCAGGGGGGGTAAACATTCAGTACTTC

size: NA
V: TRBV20-1
J: TRBJ1-5
D: NA
CDR3: CSATVGTEVNQPQHF
DNA: TGCAGTGCCACGGTCGGGACGGAAGTCAATCAGCCCCAGCATTTT

size: NA
V: TRBV19
J: TRBJ1-4
D: NA
CDR3: CATMGISGATNEKLFF
DNA: TGTGCCACCATGGGTATAAGTGGAGCAACTAATGAAAAACTGTTTTTT

size: few
V: TRBV7-3
J: TRBJ2-1
D: NA
CDR3: CASSLGTRGEQFF
DNA: TGTGCCAGCAGCTTAGGGACGAGAGGTGAGCAGTTCTTC

size: few
V: TRBV5-5
J: TRBJ2-3
D: TRBD1
CDR3: CASNRGDTQYF
DNA: TGTGCCAGCAACAGGGGAGATACGCAGTATTTT

size: few
V: TRBV4-3
J: TRBJ2-1
D: NA
CDR3: CASSQTNVRSSYNEQFF
DNA: TGCGCCAGCAGCCAGACAAACGTGAGGAGCTCCTACAATGAGCAGTTCTTC

size: few
V: TRBV7-2
J: TRBJ2-1
D: TRBD2
CDR3: CASSLEAGLATSGQFF
DNA: TGTGCCAGCAGCTTAGAGGCGGGACTAGCTACTTCAGGGCAGTTCTTC

size: NA
V: TRBV6-1
J: TRBJ1-4
D: NA
CDR3: CASNRESREKLFF
DNA: TGTGCCAGCAACAGGGAGTCTCGTGAAAAACTGTTTTTT

size: few
V: TRBV5-6
J: TRBJ1-5
D: NA
CDR3: CASSQKGNNQPQHF
DNA: TGTGCCAGCAGCCAGAAGGGGAACAATCAGCCCCAGCATTTT

size: NA
V: TRBV28
J: TRBJ2-4
D: NA
CDR3: CASSKQGRNIQYF
DNA: TGTGCCAGCAGTAAACAGGGTAGGAACATTCAGTACTTC

size: NA
V: TRBV7-9
J: TRBJ1-1
D: NA
CDR3: CASSAQMNTEAFF
DNA: TGTGCCAGCAGCGCTCAGATGAACACTGAAGCTTTCTTT

size: NA
V: TRBV5-1
J: TRBJ2-3
D: NA
CDR3: CASSLTGLGSSTDTQYF
DNA: TGCGCCAGCAGCTTGACAGGCTTAGGAAGTAGCACAGATACGCAGTATTTT

size: NA
V: TRBV28
J: TRBJ1-2
D: TRBD1
CDR3: CASSVGQASLYGYTF
DNA: TGTGCCAGCAGTGTGGGACAGGCGTCTCTCTATGGCTACACCTTC

size: few
V: TRBV19
J: TRBJ2-7
D: TRBD2
CDR3: CASRPPGTSGPYEQYF
DNA: TGTGCCAGTAGGCCTCCCGGGACTAGCGGTCCCTACGAGCAGTACTTC

size: NA
V: TRBV7-6
J: TRBJ1-1
D: NA
CDR3: CASSPGKRAFF
DNA: TGTGCCAGCAGCCCGGGGAAACGGGCTTTCTTT

size: few
V: TRBV4-1
J: TRBJ2-7
D: TRBD2
CDR3: CASSHTRVRREGLEQYF
DNA: TGCGCCAGCAGCCACACGCGTGTACGGCGGGAGGGCCTTGAGCAGTACTTC

size: few
V: TRBV7-8
J: TRBJ1-4
D: NA
CDR3: CASRLDAIRHRGRSNEKLFF
DNA: TGTGCCAGCCGACTAGACGCTATTCGGCATCGGGGGCGTTCTAATGAAAAACTGTTTTTT

size: few
V: TRBV5-1
J: TRBJ2-1
D: TRBD2
CDR3: CASSLSGESYNEQFF
DNA: TGCGCCAGCAGCCTAAGCGGGGAATCATACAATGAGCAGTTCTTC

size: NA
V: TRBV3-1
J: TRBJ1-2
D: NA
CDR3: CASSHRDRYGYTF
DNA: TGTGCCAGCAGCCACCGGGACCGCTATGGCTACACCTTC

size: NA
V: TRBV18
J: TRBJ1-1
D: NA
CDR3: CASSPTIGGYTEAFF
DNA: TGTGCCAGCTCACCAACGATTGGGGGATACACTGAAGCTTTCTTT

size: NA
V: TRBV10-3
J: TRBJ2-5
D: TRBD2
CDR3: CAISDGGGGLPGETQYF
DNA: TGTGCCATCAGTGATGGAGGCGGGGGGCTACCCGGGGAGACCCAGTACTTC

size: NA
V: TRBV7-8
J: TRBJ1-1
D: TRBD1
CDR3: CASSLAGQGRAFF
DNA: TGTGCCAGCAGCTTAGCCGGACAGGGCAGGGCTTTCTTT

size: few
V: TRBV24-1
J: TRBJ2-1
D: NA
CDR3: CATSQRGSYNEQFF
DNA: TGTGCCACCAGTCAACGGGGCTCCTACAATGAGCAGTTCTTC

size: NA
V: TRBV7-9
J: TRBJ2-5
D: NA
CDR3: CASSLVRDFKETQYF
DNA: TGTGCCAGCAGCTTAGTGCGGGACTTCAAAGAGACCCAGTACTTC